Included here is one T cell receptor beta chain sequence, with context. Its target is not known. This sample was taken from a study of OX40 agonist ivuxolimab in advanced cancers. Findings and limits, study-wide: At doses 0.1 to 3.0 mg/kg, CD4+ and CD8+ clones expanded. In general, CD8+ T cells held more expanded clones than CD4+ did, on average.

Germline values: CDR1 SGHDN, CDR2 FVKESK. Between the trimmed V and J ends, which lost 2 bases and 1 base, there was a span of 5 bases. The CDR3 loop spans 13 amino acids. Profiling relied on immunoSEQ multiplex PCR, and the TCRdb table lists in-frame clones only, not all of them. The table records approximately 45,000 clones, 70% to 90% of them present only once. This sequence originates from an adult with an advanced solid tumor such as melanoma, head and neck, liver or kidney cancer. The chain employs TRBV14 and TRBJ1-2; D unresolved. Sample: CD4+ or CD8+ T cells sorted from blood, taken in a trial of the OX40 agonist ivuxolimab. The CDR3 bases are TGTGCCAGCAGCCAATCGGGTAACTATGGCTACACCTTC. Translating gives CASSQSGNYGYTF.